A selection of T cell receptor beta chains follows, all from one sample in a study of blood T cell repertoires in COVID-19. The protocol was immunoSEQ multiplex PCR, while the TCRdb copy is restricted to in-frame clones and leaves out a portion. This table has more than 30,000 clones, around 91% appearing once. The material sequenced was peripheral blood. These receptors all stem from a man aged 60 to 69 with active COVID-19. Both conserved end residues are part of each CDR3.

TRBV3-1/TRBV3-2,CASSSRGLNQPQHF
TRBV2,CASSETEFNEQFF
TRBV3-1/TRBV3-2,CASSPQGRKAFF
TRBV19,CASSDRAYSGNTIYF
TRBV5-8,CASSARGQGGYDGYTF
TRBV2,CASRPDRAQGYEQYF
TRBV5-1,CASRRPGVTDTQYF
TRBV24-1,CATSDAAGGLDEQYF
TRBV28,CASSLEDPRDTEAFF
TRBV7-8,CASSPQLIGDNEQFF
TRBV10-3,CAIWTGIISGNTIYF
TRBV19,CASSIPLRRGTGSRNEQFF
TRBV5-4,CASSRDRGEQYF
TRBV6-5,CASSYSEGIGTEAFF
TRBV28,CASSHDRGTYSNQPQHF
TRBV18,CASSPGTSNTGELFF
TRBV4-3,CASSQEGGPYSEAFF
TRBV7-6,CASSLDTNTEAFF
TRBV9,CASSVEGQPNEKLFF
TRBV7-9,CASSLARGVAETQYF
TRBV9,CASSVIGTTFTDTQYF
TRBV6-6,CASSDKTGRNSPLHF
TRBV4-2,CASSQVPGNDQYF
TRBV6-1,CASSEMGQAYNEQFF
TRBV24-1,CATSEEGVNYGYTF
TRBV6-2/TRBV6-3,CASSYGGGAQYF
TRBV27,CASSHRTGRLAGELFF
TRBV12-5,CASGPRTGIIGELFF
TRBV12-3/TRBV12-4,CASSFGLNQAFF
TRBV6-5,CASSATTGGNYGYTF
TRBV28,CASSLVRRGRSYYTNEQFF
TRBV7-2,CASSSGPGNIQYF
TRBV7-8,CASSLVQGNIQYF
TRBV5-5,CASSLWVPGAAFF
TRBV5-1,CASRRQGAIDTGELFF
TRBV19,CASTWQKNTGELFF
TRBV2,CASRGQGRSSPLHF
TRBV7-8,CASSLDRGGHTQYF
TRBV12-3/TRBV12-4,CASRSPGTEAFF
TRBV5-4,CASSPKDRGETQYF
TRBV10-3,CAISESKGLAKNIQYF
TRBV12-3/TRBV12-4,CASRRALQETQYF
TRBV7-2,CASSSRQGKNTGELFF
TRBV7-9,CASSPGLAGQTQYF
TRBV6-6,CASNLPGGGSTEAFF
TRBV5-4,CASSFDSSSTETQYF
TRBV9,CASSPWDSAYEQYF
TRBV12-5,CASGLTGGLDGYTF
TRBV27,CASRRSGGSYGYTF
TRBV11-2,CASSLASRSDYEQYF
TRBV3-1/TRBV3-2,CASSQGAGKKTQYF
TRBV27,CASSQGRGGYNSPLHF
TRBV28,CASSLAGGGSYEQYF
TRBV7-8,CASTLGHANEKLFF
TRBV9,CASSASGGQEAFF
TRBV10-3,CAISEDREAFF
TRBV5-5,CASSSSIRGTDTQYF